The 18 T cell receptor beta chains below come from one sample, sequenced in a study of T-cell memory formation after mild COVID-19. TCRdb re-called the 5' RACE reads through MiXCR, storing one row per CDR3 protein. The table shows a few hundred thousand distinct CDR3 sequences, with approximately 9% occurring only once. The specimen sequenced was PBMCs or a T cell subset sorted from them (not recorded which). Receptors were obtained from a man younger than 35 who had mild COVID-19 (a few samples of this study predate the infection). Cell type and time point are not known.

In the case of this clonotype: Being one base from a much bigger clone, this may be a read error. The chain links TRBV7-2 to TRBJ1-4; 7 bases agree with TRBD1. The V and J ends lost 11 bases and 6 bases, in that order; junction bases with no gene match: 9. The CDR3 runs to 13 residues. The germline CDR1 and CDR2 sequences are SGHTA and FQGNSA. The CDR3, as DNA: TGTGCCGGCAAAAAGGGGGCCTATGAAAAACTGTTTTTT. The encoded protein is CAGKKGAYEKLFF.

The chain is built from TRBV4-3 and TRBJ1-2; D possibly corresponds to TRBD1 (5 bases). CDR3 size: 17 residues. From germline, CDR1 is LGHNA and CDR2 YSLEER. Trimming took off 0 bases at V and 5 bases at J, with 19 bases between the two ends. CDR3: CASSQEARGVGPYGYTF. As DNA, the CDR3 is TGCGCCAGCAGCCAAGAGGCTAGGGGTGTGGGGCCGTATGGCTACACCTTC.

The rearrangement joins TRBV11-2 to TRBJ2-3; 8 nucleotides agree with TRBD2. Germline values: CDR1 SGHAT, CDR2 FQNNGV. After removal of 2 bases from V and 1 base from J, the junction contained 8 bases not matched to a gene. The CDR3 totals 17 residues. The DNA for the CDR3 is TGTGCCAGCAGCTTAATCCCCAGAGCGGGGGGCACAGATACGCAGTATTTT. Residues: CASSLIPRAGGTDTQYF.

The CDR3 DNA reads as TGTGCCAGCAGCATTGGAGGCATTCAGTACTTC. Its protein is CASSIGGIQYF. The chain joins TRBV7-2 to TRBJ2-4; possibly TRBD2 for D (5 bases). V lost 5 bases and J lost 9, with 8 bases in between. Germline values: CDR1 SGHTA, CDR2 FQGNSA. This CDR3 spans 11 amino acids.

This chain links TRBV28 with TRBJ2-5, with TRBD2 as a possible D gene (6 bases). CDR3 length: 14 residues. Trimming cost V 7 bases and J 7 bases, with 19 bases left between them. Germline values: CDR1 MDHEN, CDR2 SYDVKM. This chain's CDR3 is CASTVTGPGRTQYF. The CDR3 nucleotides read TGTGCCAGCACGGTGACTGGGCCCGGGAGGACCCAGTACTTC.

This clonotype was counted a few times. The chain combines TRBV7-2 with TRBJ1-2, with a tentative D call TRBD1 (6 bases). CDR3 length: 17 amino acids. V lost 1 base to trimming and J lost 4 bases, with 19 bases between them. Germline-derived CDR1 and CDR2 are SGHTA and FQGNSA. The DNA for the CDR3 is TGTGCCAGCAGCTTAGAGGTACGGCAGGGGATTAGCTATGGCTACACCTTC. Translated, it gives CASSLEVRQGISYGYTF.

This clonotype was counted only a few times. V is TRBV12-3 or TRBV12-4 and J is TRBJ2-3; TRBD1 might be the D (6 bases). Trimming removed 8 bases from V and 2 bases from J, with 14 bases in between. The CDR3 is 14 residues long. This CDR3 is CASGNQGSTDTQYF. CDR3 DNA sequence: TGTGCCAGCGGGAACCAGGGGTCCACAGATACGCAGTATTTT.

The chain links TRBV20-1 to TRBJ2-1; D assignment may be TRBD1 or TRBD2 (5 bases each). The V gene's germline CDR1 is DFQATT and CDR2 SNEGSKA (reference sequence). This CDR3 is 16 amino acids long. Trimming pared 3 bases from V and 5 bases from J, leaving 20 bases between. The CDR3 protein is CSARPRPGRRDNEQFF. In DNA form, the CDR3 reads TGCAGTGCTAGGCCCCGACCGGGACGCAGAGACAATGAGCAGTTCTTC.

This clonotype has only a few counts. The V and J genes are TRBV7-2 and TRBJ1-1; D not resolved. Germline lookup yields CDR1 SGHTA and CDR2 FQGNSA. The CDR3 has 13 amino acids. The V end lost 1 base, the J end lost 10 bases, and 13 bases lay between the germline ends. Here the CDR3 reads CASSLVDDWAAFF. Here the CDR3 DNA reads TGTGCCAGCAGCTTAGTCGACGACTGGGCAGCTTTCTTT. Using reference TRBV7-2 and TRBJ1-1 for the parts outside the CDR3, the full variable domain is GAGVSQSPSNKVTEKGKDVELRCDPISGHTALYWYRQSLGQGLEFLIYFQGNSAPDKSGLPSDRFSAERTGGSVSTLTIQRTQQEDSAVYLCASSLVDDWAAFFGQGTRLTVV.

CDR3 nucleotides: TGTGCCAGCAGTACGCTACTAGCGGAGCAGTTCTTC. Translating gives CASSTLLAEQFF. The V gene is TRBV6-6, the J gene TRBJ2-1; 7 bases fit TRBD2. Looked up from germline, CDR1 is MNHNY and CDR2 is SVGAGI (reference sequence). CDR3 length: 12 residues. The J segment lost 10 bases and the V segment lost 5 bases, leaving 5 bases of the junction unmatched.

The chain recombines TRBV4-3 with TRBJ2-3; D not resolved. The CDR3 loop spans 15 amino acids. CDR1 and CDR2 from the germline V gene are LGHNA and YSLEER. V was clipped by 5 bases and J by 4 bases, with 16 bases between them. The CDR3 loop reads CASSYAVMVPDTQYF. The CDR3 nucleotides are TGCGCCAGCAGCTACGCAGTGATGGTCCCAGATACGCAGTATTTT.

In its sample, this clonotype was seen a few times. This chain uses TRBV7-3 with TRBJ2-3; D possibly uses TRBD1 or TRBD2 (5 bases each). Per the germline V gene, CDR1 is SGHTA and CDR2 is FQGTGA. There are 14 residues in the CDR3. The V end was cut by 4 bases, the J end by 4 bases, with 12 bases between. The CDR3 region is CASSSALGADTQYF. The CDR3 DNA is TGTGCCAGCAGCTCCGCTTTGGGGGCAGATACGCAGTATTTT.

The rearrangement links TRBV2 to TRBJ2-2; D is ambiguous. The CDR3 runs 16 residues. Germline lookup yields CDR1 SNHLY and CDR2 FYNNEI. Trimming left V 0 bases short and J 4 bases short, with 12 bases between. CDR3 amino acids: CASSEADGLGTGELFF. CDR3 nucleotide sequence: TGTGCCAGCAGTGAAGCCGACGGATTAGGCACCGGGGAGCTGTTTTTT.

This clonotype has more than one count but fewer than ten. The CDR3 region has the DNA TGCGCCAGCAGCTCGATAGGCAGAGGGGACAGCAATCAGCCCCAGCATTTT. It yields the protein CASSSIGRGDSNQPQHF. The gene calls are TRBV4-1 and TRBJ1-5; a possible D gene is TRBD1 (5 bases). Trimming removed 5 bases from V and 1 base from J, with 18 bases in between. The CDR3 extends over 17 amino acids. In germline, CDR1 is MGHRA, CDR2 YSYEKL.

The chain couples TRBV12-3 or TRBV12-4 to TRBJ1-1, with unresolved D. V lost 3 bases and J lost 1, with 9 bases in between. The CDR3 length is 14 residues. CDR3 in amino acids: CASSLTLGNTEAFF. CDR3 sequence (DNA): TGTGCCAGCAGTTTGACCTTAGGGAACACTGAAGCTTTCTTT.

The chain uses TRBV3-1 and TRBJ1-5, with D unresolved. The germline V gene encodes CDR1 LGHDT and CDR2 YNNKEL (reference sequence). Trimming removed 1 base from V and 2 bases from J, with 6 bases in between. This CDR3 spans 14 amino acids. The CDR3 region has the DNA TGTGCCAGCAGCCAAGGAGGACGCAATCAGCCCCAGCATTTT. Translated, it gives CASSQGGRNQPQHF. The full variable domain, completed using reference TRBV3-1 and TRBJ1-5, is DTAVSQTPKYLVTQMGNDKSIKCEQNLGHDTMYWYKQDSKKFLKIMFSYNNKELIINETVPNRFSPKSPDKAHLNLHINSLELGDSAVYFCASSQGGRNQPQHFGDGTRLSIL.

This clonotype was recorded at least ten times. J is TRBJ2-7 and V is TRBV6-2 or TRBV6-3; D is ambiguous. This CDR3 comprises 14 residues. V lost 0 bases and J lost 9, with 15 bases in between. The germline gives CDR1 MNHEY, CDR2 SVGEGT. The CDR3 sequence is CASSYSDGQPVQYF. The CDR3 DNA is TGTGCCAGCAGTTACTCGGATGGGCAACCCGTGCAGTACTTC.

This clonotype has just a few counts. The rearrangement uses TRBV4-3 and TRBJ2-1; D is unresolved. Trimming took 3 bases from V and 6 from J, leaving 9 bases between them. The germline CDR1 and CDR2 sequences are LGHNA and YSLEER. The CDR3 extends over 13 amino acids. The CDR3 region has the DNA TGCGCCAGCAGCCATGCCTTTTCCAATGAGCAGTTCTTC. This translates into CASSHAFSNEQFF.